These 11 T cell receptor beta chains were all obtained from the same sample, sequenced in a study of blood T cell repertoires in COVID-19. Libraries were prepared by immunoSEQ multiplex PCR; TCRdb keeps only in-frame clonotypes and omits some of them. This repertoire shows about 120,000 clones, roughly three quarters found once; its top ten account for 37%. Sequencing was done on a sample of peripheral blood. All receptors come from a man aged 35 to 55 with active or convalescent COVID-19.

The J gene is TRBJ2-1, the V gene TRBV2, with TRBD1 identical over 8 bases. The junction had 12 bases not matched to a gene; V was cut back by 7 bases and J by 13 bases. The CDR3 has 13 residues. The germline V gene encodes CDR1 SNHLY and CDR2 FYNNEI. DNA for the CDR3: TGTGCCAGCAACAAAGGGACAGGCCGAAATCAGTTCTTC. Amino acid sequence: CASNKGTGRNQFF.

This clone was detected only once. Written as DNA, the CDR3 is TGTGCCAGCAGTCAGGGACAGGGGATTGAAAAACTGTTTTTT. This encodes CASSQGQGIEKLFF. The J gene is TRBJ1-4, the V gene TRBV28; the match to TRBD1 covers 10 bases. CDR1 is MDHEN and CDR2 is SYDVKM in the germline V gene. The CDR3 loop spans 14 amino acids. The junction had 4 bases not matched to a gene; V was cut back by 5 bases and J by 7 bases.

This clone was picked up one time. The CDR3 reads CASSLGQGGTEAFF. The CDR3 DNA reads as TGTGCCAGTAGCCTCGGACAGGGCGGCACTGAAGCTTTCTTT. The chain combines TRBV19 with TRBJ1-1; TRBD1 aligns across 8 bases. J lost 4 bases, V lost 6 bases, and 7 bases had no gene match. Germline CDR1 reads LNHDA; CDR2 reads SQIVND (reference sequence). The CDR3 covers 14 residues.

The chain employs TRBV18 and TRBJ2-7; perhaps TRBD1 as D (6 bases). V gave up 3 bases and J gave up 2 bases, with 20 bases separating them. The CDR3 runs to 17 residues. CDR1 and CDR2 from the germline V gene are KGHSH and LQKENI. The CDR3 DNA sequence: TGTGCCAGCTCACCCGATAACACAGGGATAAACCCCTACGAGCAGTACTTC. Protein product: CASSPDNTGINPYEQYF.

V gene TRBV29-1 combines with J gene TRBJ1-2; D is perhaps TRBD1 (6 bases). This CDR3 region has 12 residues. The V end was cut by 8 bases, the J end by 3 bases, with 13 bases between. The germline CDR1 and CDR2 sequences are SQVTM and ANQGSEA. The CDR3 loop is CSLGEGDYGYTF. The CDR3, as DNA: TGCAGCTTAGGAGAGGGGGACTATGGCTACACCTTC. Based on the CDR3 plus reference TRBV29-1 and TRBJ1-2, the full variable domain is SAVISQKPSRDICQRGTSLTIQCQVDSQVTMMFWYRQQPGQSLTLIATANQGSEATYESGFVIDKFPISRPNLTFSTLTVSNMSPEDSSIYLCSLGEGDYGYTFGSGTRLTVV.

This chain joins TRBV5-1 and TRBJ2-1, with D perhaps TRBD2 (6 bases). With 4 bases removed from V and 9 bases from J, the gap between germline ends came to 20 bases. Germline-derived CDR1 and CDR2 are SGHRS and YFSETQ. There are 15 residues in the CDR3. The CDR3 DNA sequence: TGCGCCAGCAGCCCCTCGGCGGGATGGGCAAGTGAGCAGTTCTTC. As protein: CASSPSAGWASEQFF.

This clone was counted a few times. The genes are TRBV11-2 and TRBJ1-1, with 7 bases identical to TRBD1. The germline V gene encodes CDR1 SGHAT and CDR2 FQNNGV. The CDR3 sequence is 16 residues long. The V segment lost 5 bases and the J segment 4 bases; nucleotides outside the gene matches: 13. CDR3 coding DNA: TGTGCCAGCAGCGTACTCCCCGTTCAGGGGGGCACTGAAGCTTTCTTT. Encoded protein: CASSVLPVQGGTEAFF. The whole variable domain, remainder taken from reference TRBV11-2 and TRBJ1-1, is EAGVAQSPRYKIIEKRQSVAFWCNPISGHATLYWYQQILGQGPKLLIQFQNNGVVDDSQLPKDRFSAERLKGVDSTLKIQPAKLEDSAVYLCASSVLPVQGGTEAFFGQGTRLTVV.

The CDR3 DNA sequence: TGTGCCAGCAGTCTACTGGACAGGGGAAGTTCTCGAGGCTACACCTTC. It yields the protein CASSLLDRGSSRGYTF. The J gene is TRBJ1-2, the V gene TRBV6-2 or TRBV6-3, with 9 bases lining up with TRBD1. The V gene end was trimmed by 5 bases and the J gene end by 8 bases; junction bases not matched to a gene: 15. Per the germline V gene, CDR1 is MNHEY and CDR2 is SVGEGT. The CDR3 covers 16 residues.

The genes are TRBV28 and TRBJ1-4; D uncertain. Germline values: CDR1 MDHEN, CDR2 SYDVKM. Trimming left V 6 bases short and J 6 bases short, with 11 bases between. The CDR3 consists of 13 residues. The CDR3 sequence: CASRAGPHEKLFF. CDR3 nucleotides: TGTGCCAGCAGGGCGGGCCCTCATGAAAAACTGTTTTTT.

This chain links TRBV18 with TRBJ1-4, with 10 bases that match TRBD1. Germline V gene data show CDR1 as KGHSH and CDR2 as LQKENI. The CDR3 runs to 15 residues. The V gene end was trimmed by 3 bases and the J gene end by 10 bases; junction bases not matched to a gene: 8. The CDR3 is CASSPPGQGFGKLFF. The CDR3, as DNA: TGTGCCAGCTCACCCCCGGGACAGGGGTTTGGAAAACTGTTTTTT.

This clone has only a few counts. This sequence joins TRBV2 and TRBJ2-1; perhaps TRBD2 as D (6 bases). The CDR3 is 16 residues long. Germline CDR1 and CDR2: SNHLY and FYNNEI. Trimming removed 3 bases from V and 4 bases from J, with 16 bases in between. The CDR3, as DNA: TGTGCCAGCAGTGATCAGCGGGTCCTCACATACAATGAGCAGTTCTTC. It yields the protein CASSDQRVLTYNEQFF.